This is a list of T cell receptor beta chains from one sample in a study of shared clonotypes between healthy human individuals. Sequenced by immunoSEQ multiplex PCR; TCRdb stores in-frame clones only, minus some. Among approximately 1.5 million clones listed, about 98.5% were seen once. Sequencing input: naive CD4+ T cells sorted from blood. Receptors originate from a man aged 25 to 40 in good health. The conserved cysteine and the conserved F or W are not part of the CDR3 here. Fields, in order: D gene, V gene, CDR3 length, J gene, CDR3 protein. D genes are given only for firm matches.

D gene: -; V gene: TRBV5-8; CDR3 length: 10; J gene: TRBJ2-7; CDR3 protein: ASSLFVQGQY
D gene: TRBD1; V gene: TRBV6-1; CDR3 length: 15; J gene: TRBJ2-7; CDR3 protein: ASSVSLLLGQGYEQY
D gene: -; V gene: TRBV4-1; CDR3 length: 13; J gene: TRBJ1-4; CDR3 protein: ASSQETGRYEKLF
D gene: -; V gene: TRBV5-5; CDR3 length: 10; J gene: TRBJ2-1; CDR3 protein: ASSPQNNEQF
D gene: -; V gene: TRBV6-6; CDR3 length: 14; J gene: TRBJ2-4; CDR3 protein: ASSGYGSGLGNIQY
D gene: -; V gene: TRBV5-6; CDR3 length: 12; J gene: TRBJ2-7; CDR3 protein: ASSLSLEGNEQY
D gene: TRBD1; V gene: TRBV7-8; CDR3 length: 13; J gene: TRBJ1-4; CDR3 protein: ASRGDSATNEKLF
D gene: -; V gene: TRBV2; CDR3 length: 12; J gene: TRBJ2-1; CDR3 protein: ASSLSRGGDEQF
D gene: -; V gene: TRBV5-5; CDR3 length: 12; J gene: TRBJ2-2; CDR3 protein: ASSSSRNTGELF
D gene: -; V gene: TRBV2; CDR3 length: 10; J gene: TRBJ2-3; CDR3 protein: ASSTATDTQY
D gene: -; V gene: TRBV4-1; CDR3 length: 14; J gene: TRBJ2-1; CDR3 protein: ASSHPTLNSYNEQF
D gene: TRBD2; V gene: TRBV5-4; CDR3 length: 14; J gene: TRBJ2-1; CDR3 protein: ASSLLAASSYNEQF
D gene: -; V gene: TRBV7-7; CDR3 length: 13; J gene: TRBJ2-5; CDR3 protein: ASSLGLTGQETQY
D gene: -; V gene: TRBV6-5; CDR3 length: 12; J gene: TRBJ1-5; CDR3 protein: ASSFAGRNQPQH